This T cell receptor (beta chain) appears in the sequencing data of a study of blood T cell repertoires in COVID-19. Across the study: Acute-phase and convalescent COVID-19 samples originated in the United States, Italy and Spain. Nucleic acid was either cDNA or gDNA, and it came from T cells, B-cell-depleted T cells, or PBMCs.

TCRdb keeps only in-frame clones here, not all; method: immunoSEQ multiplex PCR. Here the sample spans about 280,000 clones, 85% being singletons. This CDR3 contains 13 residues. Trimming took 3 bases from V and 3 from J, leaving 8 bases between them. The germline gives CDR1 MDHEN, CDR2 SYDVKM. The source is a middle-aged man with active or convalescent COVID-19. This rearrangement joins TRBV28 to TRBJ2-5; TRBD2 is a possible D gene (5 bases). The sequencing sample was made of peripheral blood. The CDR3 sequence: CASSFSGKETQYF. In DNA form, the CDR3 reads TGTGCCAGCAGTTTCTCGGGGAAAGAGACCCAGTACTTC.